The 20 T cell receptor beta chains below all came from one sample that was sequenced in a study of blood T cell repertoires in COVID-19. This table comes from immunoSEQ multiplex PCR, and its TCRdb copy is limited to in-frame clones, with some not included. The data hold some 200,000 clones, with 80% observed a single time. The material sequenced was peripheral blood. The receptors shown here come from a woman between 65 and 79 years old with acute or convalescent COVID-19.

On this clone itself: This sample includes further DNA sequences coding for the same CDR3. The chain joins TRBV10-2 to TRBJ1-2, with 7 bases lining up with TRBD1. V was pared by 7 bases and J by 2 bases, with 4 bases of the junction left unmatched. The CDR3 has 13 residues. CDR1 is WSHSY, CDR2 SAAADI, per germline. CDR3 bases: TGCGCCAGCAATCCGACAGGGAACTATGGCTACACCTTC. It specifies CASNPTGNYGYTF.

The chain recombines TRBV5-1 with TRBJ2-3; 7 bases map to TRBD2. Germline CDR1 SGHRS, CDR2 YFSETQ. Trimming at V came to 0 bases and at J to 3 bases, leaving 10 bases not matched to a gene. The CDR3 totals 17 residues. The CDR3 protein is CASSLEWRGKTTDTQYF. CDR3 bases: TGCGCCAGCAGCTTGGAGTGGCGGGGGAAGACTACAGATACGCAGTATTTT.

The chain joins TRBV19 to TRBJ2-1; weak D call: TRBD1 (5 bases). The V end was cut by 4 bases, the J end by 0 bases, with 7 bases between. Looked up from germline, CDR1 is LNHDA and CDR2 is SQIVND (reference sequence). CDR3 length equals 14 residues. CDR3 in amino acids: CASSSRASYNEQFF. As DNA, the CDR3 is TGTGCCAGTAGTAGCAGGGCCTCCTACAATGAGCAGTTCTTC.

The DNA for the CDR3 is TGTGCCACCAGCGTCGGCTCCTATAATTCACCCCTCCACTTT. Translated, it gives CATSVGSYNSPLHF. This sequence joins TRBV15 and TRBJ1-6, with D unclear. Germline CDR1 LNHNV, CDR2 YYDKDF (reference sequence). The V end lost 5 bases, the J end lost 0 bases, and 5 bases lay between the germline ends. This CDR3 comprises 14 residues.

The chain combines TRBV7-2 with TRBJ2-3, with a weak D call TRBD2 (6 bases). The CDR3 totals 17 residues. Trimming shortened V by 1 base and J by 3 bases, and 17 bases separated the two germline ends. In germline, CDR1 is SGHTA, CDR2 FQGNSA. The CDR3 nucleotides are TGTGCCAGCAGCTTAGGATCCGAGGGCGGAGGGACAGATACGCAGTATTTT. It encodes CASSLGSEGGGTDTQYF.

This clone was recorded once. The gene calls are TRBV4-1 and TRBJ2-5; D not certain. The V and J ends lost 0 bases and 5 bases respectively, with 4 bases between them. Per the germline V gene, CDR1 is MGHRA and CDR2 is YSYEKL. The CDR3 length is 12 residues. CDR3 nucleotides: TGCGCCAGCAGCCAAGACTACGAGACCCAGTACTTC. Translated, it gives CASSQDYETQYF.

The chain employs TRBV2 and TRBJ1-6; 9 bases are shared with TRBD1. CDR1 is SNHLY and CDR2 is FYNNEI in the germline V gene. J lost 6 bases, V lost 6 bases, and 3 bases had no gene match. The CDR3 runs to 14 residues. The CDR3 DNA reads TGTGCCAGCAGCCCGGGACAGGGTAATTCACCCCTCCACTTT. Translating it yields CASSPGQGNSPLHF.

The V gene is TRBV2, the J gene TRBJ1-3, with D tentatively TRBD1 (6 bases). The CDR3 sequence is 16 residues long. V was shortened by 2 bases and J by 4 bases, with 15 bases between the two germline ends. The germline CDR1 and CDR2 sequences are SNHLY and FYNNEI. CDR3 residues: CASSEMRGLGGNTIYF. Written as DNA, the CDR3 is TGTGCCAGCAGTGAAATGCGGGGGCTTGGAGGAAACACCATATATTTT.

The chain links TRBV5-1 to TRBJ1-1, with TRBD1 identical over 8 bases. The CDR3 runs to 14 residues. Germline loops: CDR1 SGHRS, CDR2 YFSETQ. After removal of 0 bases from V and 4 bases from J, the junction contained 2 bases not matched to a gene. CDR3 in amino acids: CASSLATGGTEAFF. In nucleotides, the CDR3 is TGCGCCAGCAGCTTGGCCACAGGGGGCACTGAAGCTTTCTTT.

This clone appeared a few times. The chain carries TRBV28 and TRBJ2-1; 12 positions match TRBD2. Germline V gives CDR1 MDHEN, CDR2 SYDVKM. This CDR3 contains 16 residues. V shed 5 bases, J shed 7 bases, and the junction held 9 bases outside the gene matches. The CDR3 here is CASSPGSSGGANEQFF. CDR3 nucleotides: TGTGCCAGCAGTCCCGGATCTAGCGGGGGGGCGAATGAGCAGTTCTTC.

This clone was seen a handful of times. The chain combines TRBV19 with TRBJ1-3, with D perhaps TRBD1 (6 bases). The CDR3 runs to 13 residues. Germline V CDR1 and CDR2: LNHDA, SQIVND (reference sequence). The V end was cut by 7 bases, the J end by 0 bases, with 7 bases between. CDR3 amino acids: CASIGGSGNTIYF. CDR3 DNA: TGTGCCAGTATAGGGGGCTCTGGAAACACCATATATTTT.

This chain joins TRBV10-3 and TRBJ2-3; TRBD1 matches 9 bases. With V trimmed by 2 bases and J by 2 bases, 5 bases remained unmatched. The CDR3 loop spans 16 amino acids. Per germline, CDR1 ENHRY and CDR2 SYGVKD. The CDR3 is CAISEARTGATDTQYF. The DNA of the CDR3 is TGTGCCATCAGTGAGGCCAGGACAGGGGCCACAGATACGCAGTATTTT.

The gene calls are TRBV24-1 and TRBJ2-2; TRBD1 agrees at 7 bases. CDR1 and CDR2 from the germline V gene are KGHDR and SFDVKD. The junction had 10 bases not matched to a gene; V was cut back by 11 bases and J by 5 bases. The CDR3 runs to 14 residues. Here the CDR3 DNA reads TGTGCCAGACCGGGACAGAAAAAAACCGGGGAGCTGTTTTTT. Translation gives CARPGQKKTGELFF.

In this sample, this clone turned up a few times. This chain connects TRBV6-2 or TRBV6-3 to TRBJ2-2; 8 nucleotides match TRBD2. Germline CDR1 MNHEY, CDR2 SVGEGT. V lost 6 bases to trimming and J lost 3 bases; unmatched junction nucleotides: 18. The CDR3 contains 19 residues. CDR3 sequence reads: CASSPSLSAGGRYTGELFF. CDR3 bases: TGTGCCAGCAGCCCCTCGTTATCTGCGGGGGGCCGATACACCGGGGAGCTGTTTTTT.

The chain uses TRBV11-2 and TRBJ2-7, with 8 nucleotides matching TRBD1. The ends lost 5 bases at V and 1 base at J; junction bases unmatched: 10. The CDR3 is 16 amino acids. The germline CDR1 and CDR2 sequences are SGHAT and FQNNGV. Here the CDR3 DNA reads TGTGCCAGCAGCGAGAACCGGGACAGGCTTTCCTACGAGCAGTACGTC. The encoded protein is CASSENRDRLSYEQYV.

V and J are TRBV20-1 and TRBJ2-3; D gene uncertain. This CDR3 contains 14 residues. Deletions cut 3 bases from V and 0 bases from J, with 10 bases between. From germline, CDR1 is DFQATT and CDR2 SNEGSKA (reference sequence). The CDR3 region has the DNA TGCAGTGCTAGTAAGCCCACTAGCACAGATACGCAGTATTTT. It yields the protein CSASKPTSTDTQYF.

The genes are TRBV19 and TRBJ2-7; 10 bases match TRBD1. From germline, CDR1 is LNHDA and CDR2 SQIVND (reference sequence). With 3 bases clipped from V and 2 bases from J, the junction kept 4 bases outside the gene matches. The CDR3 length is 15 residues. Here the CDR3 DNA reads TGTGCCAGTAGTATCCGGACAGGGGGTCCCTACGAGCAGTACTTC. Its translation: CASSIRTGGPYEQYF.

This chain joins TRBV29-1 and TRBJ2-4; perhaps TRBD2 as D (6 bases). The CDR3 totals 13 residues. The V gene's germline CDR1 is SQVTM and CDR2 ANQGSEA. Deletions cut 7 bases from V and 7 bases from J, with 17 bases between. CDR3: CSARGGGSNIQYF. CDR3 nucleotide sequence: TGCAGCGCGAGAGGTGGGGGGTCGAACATTCAGTACTTC.

This rearrangement joins TRBV30 to TRBJ1-5, with D tentatively TRBD1 (5 bases). Germline V gene lookup returns CDR1 GTSNPN and CDR2 SVGIG (reference sequence). The CDR3 runs to 17 residues. The V and J ends lost 0 bases and 0 bases respectively, with 15 bases between them. This CDR3 reads CAWSVQRGPYSNQPQHF. As DNA, the CDR3 is TGTGCCTGGAGTGTACAAAGGGGCCCGTATAGCAATCAGCCCCAGCATTTT. Supplemented by reference TRBV30 and TRBJ1-5, the full variable domain reads SQTIHQWPATLVQPVGSPLSLECTVEGTSNPNLYWYRQAAGRGLQLLFYSVGIGQISSEVPQNLSASRPQDRQFILSSKKLLLSDSGFYLCAWSVQRGPYSNQPQHFGDGTRLSIL.

This sequence joins TRBV7-3 and TRBJ2-2; TRBD2 might be the D (5 bases). The length of the CDR3 is 14 residues. Germline CDR1 reads SGHTA; CDR2 reads FQGTGA. The V and J ends lost 1 base and 5 bases respectively, with 8 bases between them. This CDR3 is CASSLNSGTGELFF. CDR3 DNA sequence: TGTGCCAGCAGCTTAAATTCGGGGACCGGGGAGCTGTTTTTT.